Below are 14 T cell receptor beta chains sequenced from a single sample in a study of blood T cell repertoires in COVID-19. This table comes from immunoSEQ multiplex PCR, and its TCRdb copy is limited to in-frame clones, with some not included. The sample yields around 50,000 clones, over 90% seen once. The material sequenced was peripheral blood. Receptor source: a man aged 55 to 70 with COVID-19, enrolled during active disease.

This clone was detected once. The V and J genes are TRBV11-1 and TRBJ1-2; tentatively, D is TRBD1 (5 bases). V was shortened by 5 bases and J by 6 bases, with 16 bases between the two germline ends. This CDR3 has 14 amino acids. Germline V gene sequence: CDR1 SGHAT, CDR2 FQDESV (reference sequence). The CDR3 sequence is CASSRKLGGDGYTF. The CDR3 bases are TGTGCCAGCAGCCGAAAGCTGGGAGGGGATGGCTACACCTTC.

The chain uses TRBV7-6 and TRBJ2-5; D unclear. In germline, CDR1 is SGHVS, CDR2 FNYEAQ. This CDR3 is 13 amino acids long. With 1 base removed from V and 5 bases from J, the gap between germline ends came to 8 bases. CDR3 in amino acids: CASSLVFGETQYF. DNA for the CDR3: TGTGCCAGCAGCTTAGTATTCGGGGAGACCCAGTACTTC.

V is TRBV6-6 and J is TRBJ1-5; TRBD1 matches at 10 bases. CDR3 length equals 15 residues. V shed 2 bases, J shed 3 bases, and the junction held 1 base outside the gene matches. Germline CDR1 reads MNHNY; CDR2 reads SVGAGI (reference sequence). The CDR3 region has the DNA TGTGCCAGCAGTTACGACAGGGGGCTCAATCAGCCCCAGCATTTT. Amino acids: CASSYDRGLNQPQHF.

Here the CDR3 reads CASSLVYVSGADGGNEQFF. The CDR3 DNA reads as TGTGCCAGCAGCTTAGTCTACGTGTCAGGGGCCGATGGGGGCAATGAGCAGTTCTTC. This chain links TRBV11-2 with TRBJ2-1; D perhaps matches TRBD1 (6 bases). CDR3 length: 19 residues. Germline CDR1 SGHAT, CDR2 FQNNGV. The germline V and J ends were trimmed by 1 base and 6 bases, with 25 bases remaining between them.

This chain joins TRBV7-3 and TRBJ2-7, with D maybe TRBD2 (5 bases). Germline values: CDR1 SGHTA, CDR2 FQGTGA. This CDR3 is built from 16 residues. Trimming took 2 bases from V and 6 from J, leaving 20 bases between them. CDR3 residues: CASSLGSGGTPLEQYF. The CDR3 DNA reads as TGTGCCAGCAGCTTAGGTTCCGGAGGCACCCCCCTCGAGCAGTACTTC.

The rearrangement uses TRBV7-9 and TRBJ2-7, with D perhaps matching TRBD2 (5 bases). This CDR3 contains 16 residues. The V and J ends lost 3 bases and 2 bases respectively, with 17 bases between them. Germline assignment: CDR1 SEHNR and CDR2 FQNEAQ (reference sequence). CDR3 bases: TGTGCCAGCAGCTTCCCCCGGTCGGAGGTTGCCTACGAGCAGTACTTC. Amino acid sequence: CASSFPRSEVAYEQYF.

This clone was seen only once. This rearrangement joins TRBV18 to TRBJ2-2; TRBD2 agrees at 7 bases. This CDR3 comprises 16 residues. The V gene's germline CDR1 is KGHSH and CDR2 LQKENI. The ends lost 0 bases at V and 5 bases at J; junction bases unmatched: 6. DNA of the CDR3: TGTGCCAGCTCACCACCGGGGGGGAGTCAAACCGGGGAGCTGTTTTTT. Its protein product is CASSPPGGSQTGELFF.

V is TRBV5-1 and J is TRBJ1-6; D gene ambiguous. The CDR3 has 14 amino acids. Germline-derived CDR1 and CDR2 are SGHRS and YFSETQ. The V end was cut by 0 bases, the J end by 7 bases, with 8 bases between. The DNA for the CDR3 is TGCGCCAGCAGCTTGGGTCAGCGGAATTCACCCCTCCACTTT. This translates into CASSLGQRNSPLHF.

The chain has TRBV7-2 and TRBJ1-3, with a tentative D call TRBD1 (5 bases). The germline V gene has CDR1 SGHTA and CDR2 FQGNSA. The length of the CDR3 is 15 residues. Trimming left V 5 bases short and J 0 bases short, with 11 bases between. The CDR3 is CASSGAGNSGNTIYF. DNA for the CDR3: TGTGCCAGCAGCGGGGCAGGGAACTCTGGAAACACCATATATTTT.

The rearrangement uses TRBV11-2 and TRBJ2-4, with 9 bases aligning to TRBD1. From germline, CDR1 is SGHAT and CDR2 FQNNGV. V was pared by 4 bases and J by 9 bases, with 4 bases of the junction left unmatched. The CDR3 is made up of 13 amino acids. The CDR3 coding sequence is TGTGCCAGCAGCTCCCAGGACAGGGGCATTCAGTACTTC. Protein sequence: CASSSQDRGIQYF.

V is TRBV9 and J is TRBJ2-3; TRBD1 matches at 7 bases. The germline V gene encodes CDR1 SGDLS and CDR2 YYNGEE. With 0 bases clipped from V and 0 bases from J, the junction kept 1 base outside the gene matches. This CDR3 is built from 15 residues. CDR3 sequence reads: CASSVEGASTDTQYF. Here the CDR3 DNA reads TGTGCCAGCAGCGTAGAGGGGGCTAGCACAGATACGCAGTATTTT.

The chain carries TRBV28 and TRBJ2-7; D possibly corresponds to TRBD2 (6 bases). The germline V gene has CDR1 MDHEN and CDR2 SYDVKM. The CDR3 runs to 13 residues. V was trimmed by 8 bases and J by 0 bases, leaving 11 bases between them. As DNA, the CDR3 is TGTGCCAGCGTCTCCGGGAGCTCCTACGAGCAGTACTTC. Translating gives CASVSGSSYEQYF.

The chain employs TRBV21-1 and TRBJ2-2; the table's D call TRBD2 went unverified against the DNA. TRBV21-1 is a pseudogene segment. The CDR3 sequence is 15 residues long. CDR3 amino acids: CASSKEDFPTGELFF. The CDR3 DNA reads as TGTGCCAGCAGCAAAGAGGACTTTCCCACCGGGGAGCTGTTTTTT.

The chain has TRBV19 and TRBJ2-7; the match to TRBD1 covers 8 bases. This CDR3 is built from 14 residues. From germline, CDR1 is LNHDA and CDR2 SQIVND (reference sequence). V shed 3 bases, J shed 2 bases, and the junction held 3 bases outside the gene matches. As DNA, the CDR3 is TGTGCCAGTAGTATTCCGGGACAGGCCTACGAGCAGTACTTC. Its protein product is CASSIPGQAYEQYF.